This T cell receptor beta chain came from a study of response to subunit inactivated influenza vaccine. Comment on this clonotype: Its matching antigen is unknown.

Findings of the study overall: Authors suggested each seasonal flu vaccination may recruit only limited numbers of new T cells.

TCRdb re-derived calls from the RT-PCR reads in MiXCR, one entry per CDR3 protein. The sample holds roughly 780,000 distinct CDR3 sequences, approximately 18% seen once. Trimming cost V 3 bases and J 0 bases, with 7 bases left between them. This CDR3 contains 14 residues. Germline V gene sequence: CDR1 SEHNR, CDR2 FQNEAQ (reference sequence). The V call is TRBV7-9, the J call TRBJ2-3; D gene uncertain. The sequences come from PBMCs from blood, collected about 5 days after vaccination. This clonotype originated in a man aged 50-60 years who received an inactivated influenza vaccine. The CDR3 here is CASSFWSSTDTQYF. The CDR3 DNA sequence: TGTGCCAGCAGCTTTTGGAGTAGCACAGATACGCAGTATTTT.